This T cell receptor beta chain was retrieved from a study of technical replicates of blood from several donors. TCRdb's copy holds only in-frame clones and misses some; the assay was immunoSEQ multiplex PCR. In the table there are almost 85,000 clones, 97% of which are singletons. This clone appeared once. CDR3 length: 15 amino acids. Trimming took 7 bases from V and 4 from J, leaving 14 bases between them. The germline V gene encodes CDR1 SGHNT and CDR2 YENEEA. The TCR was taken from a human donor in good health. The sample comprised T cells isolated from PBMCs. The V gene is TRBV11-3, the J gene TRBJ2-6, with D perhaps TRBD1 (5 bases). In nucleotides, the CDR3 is TGTGCCAGCACCCCGTCCCAGGGAGGGGCCAACGTCCTGACTTTC. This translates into CASTPSQGGANVLTF.